The subject of this entry is one TCR beta chain. Its specificity is not known. The data were taken from a study of CD8+CD57+ T cells in acquired aplastic anemia. Across the study: Sorted CD4+ and CD8+ cells gave a mean 3.2 ug DNA, range roughly 0.19 to 27.4 ug. Findings and limits, study-wide: Shared by patients and controls, just under 30 CD8+ CDR3s were abundant in patients.

TCR beta VDJ and CDR3 profiles were obtained from a genomic DNA template. MiXCR, run by TCRdb on the reads, gives a single entry per CDR3 protein. Of hundreds of thousands of distinct CDR3 sequences detected, around 30% appear once; the ten largest clones hold less than 1%. All sequencing subjects had displayed CD8+CD57+ cell expansion on flow cytometry. Each patient had severe acquired aplastic anemia. Patients had received no therapy at the time of blood sampling. This CDR3 region has 13 residues. CDR1 is DFQATT and CDR2 is SNEGSKA in the germline V gene (reference sequence). The V end lost 1 base, the J end lost 10 bases, and 17 bases lay between the germline ends.

The specimen sequenced was sorted CD4+, CD8+, or CD8+CD57+ T cells (not recorded which) from PBMCs. The V gene is TRBV20-1, the J gene TRBJ2-7, with D possibly TRBD1 on 6 matching bases. This sequence originates from a human donor with aplastic anemia. CDR3 sequence reads: CSARVAPGEIQYF. CDR3 DNA sequence: TGCAGTGCTAGAGTGGCCCCAGGGGAGATCCAGTACTTC.